This is a list of T cell receptor beta chains from one sample in a study of control samples from healthy donors and cancer patients. Clones were sequenced by immunoSEQ multiplex PCR, and TCRdb holds only the in-frame ones, with some missing. Here the sample spans 90,000 or so clones, about 82% being singletons. Material for sequencing was blood. The receptors derive from a man younger than 45 in good health. The CDR3 runs from the conserved cysteine through the conserved F or W. The D gene is left open where the match is weak. Clone size is given for some rows only: seen once, a few or many times, or a class if the clone is expanded.

clone_size j_call v_call d_call cdr3_nt cdr3_aa
. TRBJ2-1 TRBV10-3 TRBD2 TGTGCCTGCGGGGCTAGCGGGGGGGCCAGAAATGAGCAGTTCTTC CACGASGGARNEQFF
. TRBJ1-5 TRBV6-5 TRBD1 TGTGCCAGCAGGCAACCGGGACAGGGTTTGAATTTT CASRQPGQGLNF
once TRBJ1-2 TRBV2 . TGTGCCAGCCTAGGGGTGGGGCTCTTAGACTACACCTTC CASLGVGLLDYTF
. TRBJ1-1 TRBV3-1/TRBV3-2 . TGTGCCAGCAGCGGGACGGTTGAAGCTTTCTTT CASSGTVEAFF
. TRBJ1-1 TRBV18 . TGTGCCAGCTCACGCATGGGCAGTCTGAACACTGAAGCTTTCTTT CASSRMGSLNTEAFF
. TRBJ2-7 TRBV18 TRBD1 TGTGCCAGCTCACCTACAGGGGCCTACGAGCAGTACTTC CASSPTGAYEQYF
. TRBJ1-4 TRBV7-3 . TGTGCCAGCAGCCCCCGCGGCCGGTCGGATGAAAAACTGTTTTTT CASSPRGRSDEKLFF
. TRBJ2-5 TRBV7-6 TRBD2 TGTGCCAGCAGCTTCCTAGCGGGGGAAGAGACCCAGTACTTC CASSFLAGEETQYF
. TRBJ2-7 TRBV5-1 . TGCGCCAGCAGCACTCGTCCTGGACAGTCCTACGAGCAGTACTTC CASSTRPGQSYEQYF
. TRBJ2-2 TRBV19 TRBD1 TGTGCCAGTAGTGCCTACAGACAGGGTACCGGGGAGCTGTTTTTT CASSAYRQGTGELFF
once TRBJ1-4 TRBV30 TRBD1 TGTGCCTGGAGTTTATCCGGGACAGTTAATGAAAAACTGTTTTTT CAWSLSGTVNEKLFF
. TRBJ2-7 TRBV30 . TGTGCCTGGAGCCCCGCCGGGGTGGTATCCTACGAGCAGTACTTC CAWSPAGVVSYEQYF
few TRBJ2-2 TRBV14 . TGTGCCAGCAGCCAAAGGGCCTTTAACACCGGGGAGCTGTTTTTT CASSQRAFNTGELFF
once TRBJ1-1 TRBV3-1/TRBV3-2 TRBD1 TGTGCCAGCAGCCAAGGGGGACAGGGGATTGAAGCTTTCTTT CASSQGGQGIEAFF
. TRBJ1-1 TRBV7-9 . TGTGCCAGCAGCTTGGCGGGGGCGGAAGCTTTCTTT CASSLAGAEAFF
. TRBJ2-6 TRBV6-5 . TGTGCCAGCAGCCACAGTCGTTCTGGGGCCAACGTCCTGACTTTC CASSHSRSGANVLTF
few TRBJ1-6 TRBV3-1/TRBV3-2 . TGTGCCAGCAGCCAAGTTCCTTCACCCCTCCACTTT CASSQVPSPLHF
. TRBJ2-6 TRBV24-1 TRBD1 TGTGCCACCAGTGACCCCAGACAGGGCTACTCTGGGGCCAACGTCCTGACTTTC CATSDPRQGYSGANVLTF
. TRBJ1-2 TRBV18 . TGTGCCAGCTCACCTCGGACAGACTATGGCTACACCTTC CASSPRTDYGYTF
. TRBJ1-2 TRBV7-9 TRBD1 TGTGCCAGCAGCTACAGGGGAGGGAATGGCTACACCTTC CASSYRGGNGYTF
. TRBJ1-6 TRBV5-1 . TGCGCCAGCAACCCACAGGGCCTAAATTCACCCCTCCACTTT CASNPQGLNSPLHF
. TRBJ2-7 TRBV9 . TGTGCCAGCAGCAAGGGGGACTGGGAGGTCTACGAGCAGTACTTC CASSKGDWEVYEQYF
. TRBJ2-6 TRBV13 TRBD2 TGTGCCAGCAGCTCCGGGGGGGCTGGGGCCAACGTCCTGACTTTC CASSSGGAGANVLTF
. TRBJ2-2 TRBV6-1 TRBD2 TGTGCCAGCAGTGAAGGGAGCGGGGCCGGGGAGCTGTTTTTT CASSEGSGAGELFF
. TRBJ1-4 TRBV27 TRBD1 TGTGCCAGCACAAATCGATCCTACAGGGGTAATAATGAAAAACTGTTTTTT CASTNRSYRGNNEKLFF
. TRBJ1-2 TRBV6-6 . TGTGCCAGCAGTCCTCAGGGCAGTGGAGTCTATGGCTACACCTTC CASSPQGSGVYGYTF
. TRBJ1-3 TRBV9 . TGTGCCAGCAGCGTTGGGGACCCCGAGGATGGAAACACCATATATTTT CASSVGDPEDGNTIYF
. TRBJ1-1 TRBV27 . TGTGCCAGCAGACCCTCGTGGTTAAACACTGAAGCTTTCTTT CASRPSWLNTEAFF
. TRBJ2-3 TRBV7-2 . TGTGCCAGCAGCATAGTAGCGGCAGATACGCAGTATTTT CASSIVAADTQYF
once TRBJ1-2 TRBV6-5 TRBD1 TGTGCCAGCAGTTACTCGAGGACAGGGGGCGGCTATGGCTACACCTTC CASSYSRTGGGYGYTF
. TRBJ2-1 TRBV6-4 TRBD2 TGTGCCAGCAGTGTGGGGGGGAACAATGAGCAGTTCTTC CASSVGGNNEQFF
. TRBJ2-1 TRBV2 . TGTGCCAGCAGTTCCCGAACTAGATCCAATGAGCAGTTCTTC CASSSRTRSNEQFF
. TRBJ2-1 TRBV7-9 TRBD2 TGTGCCAGCAGCCGTAAGGGACTAGCGGGGGGGCCGAATGAGCAGTTCTTC CASSRKGLAGGPNEQFF
. TRBJ2-1 TRBV27 . TGTGCCAGCAGTCCGAGGGTCTTTTCCTCCTACAATGAGCAGTTCTTC CASSPRVFSSYNEQFF
. TRBJ1-4 TRBV5-8 . TGTGCCAGCAGCCAGGATGGTGAAAAACTGTTTTTT CASSQDGEKLFF
. TRBJ1-4 TRBV29-1 . TGCAGCGTCGTCCGTACAGGGAGTGAAAAACTGTTTTTT CSVVRTGSEKLFF
. TRBJ1-6 TRBV7-8 . TGTGCCAGCAGCTTAGGACAGGAGGGCTCACCCCTCCACTTT CASSLGQEGSPLHF
few TRBJ2-7 TRBV18 . TGTGCCAGCTCACAAAGCGGTTTCGACGAGCAGTACTTC CASSQSGFDEQYF
. TRBJ2-2 TRBV30 TRBD2 TGTGCCTGGAGTTTAGTAGCGGGGGGGCTTGGCACCGGGGAGCTGTTTTTT CAWSLVAGGLGTGELFF
. TRBJ2-5 TRBV18 . TGTGCCAGCTCACCAGGTCAGGGAACTCAAGAGACCCAGTACTTC CASSPGQGTQETQYF
. TRBJ2-7 TRBV19 . TGTGCCAGTAGTATAGAAGGCGGCTACGAGCAGTACTTC CASSIEGGYEQYF
. TRBJ2-2 TRBV2 TRBD1 TGTGCCAGCAGGGCACAGGGGGAGAACACCGGGGAGCTGTTTTTT CASRAQGENTGELFF
. TRBJ2-5 TRBV28 TRBD1 TGTGCCAGCAGCAGGGACAGGGGGCTGGAGACCCAGTACTTC CASSRDRGLETQYF
. TRBJ2-7 TRBV5-5 . TGTGCCAGCAGCTTGGAGTGGGCCTACGAGCAGTACTTC CASSLEWAYEQYF
. TRBJ2-3 TRBV29-1 . TGCAGCTCTTCCCTCCGAGGCACAGATACGCAGTATTTT CSSSLRGTDTQYF
. TRBJ1-2 TRBV5-4 . TGTGCCAGCAGCTTCCCAGGGCGAGGCTATGGCTACACCTTC CASSFPGRGYGYTF
. TRBJ1-2 TRBV5-6 . TGTGCCAGCAGCCCCGACAGCCATGGCTACACCTTC CASSPDSHGYTF
. TRBJ1-2 TRBV19 . TGTGCCAGTAGTGCCACGCCCCAGACGATTCTCTATGGCTACACCTTC CASSATPQTILYGYTF
. TRBJ2-7 TRBV7-9 TRBD1 TGTGCCAGCAGCTTACGCGAGACAGGGGTCCACGAGCAGTACTTC CASSLRETGVHEQYF
. TRBJ1-3 TRBV5-6 . TGTGCCAGCAGCTTGGCCGGGTTTACGGGAAACACCATATATTTT CASSLAGFTGNTIYF
. TRBJ1-4 TRBV2 . TGTGCCAGTTCCCGGGACCTAGGGGAAAAACTGTTTTTT CASSRDLGEKLFF
. TRBJ2-2 TRBV10-3 TRBD1 TGTGCCATCAGCGGGACAGGGGGCGGGGAGCTGTTTTTT CAISGTGGGELFF
. TRBJ2-3 TRBV15 . TGTGCCACCAGCAGTTCGGTTCGCACAGATACGCAGTATTTT CATSSSVRTDTQYF
. TRBJ2-1 TRBV7-9 . TGTGCCAGCAGCTTGTCAGGGGACCCTTACAATGAGCAGTTCTTC CASSLSGDPYNEQFF
few TRBJ1-1 TRBV19 . TGTGCCAGTAGTATACTCCTCCTAGATCTGCGGGACACTGAAGCTTTCTTT CASSILLLDLRDTEAFF
. TRBJ1-4 TRBV18 . TGTGCCAGCTCACCTCGGGGGCTTGGTGAAAAACTGTTTTTT CASSPRGLGEKLFF